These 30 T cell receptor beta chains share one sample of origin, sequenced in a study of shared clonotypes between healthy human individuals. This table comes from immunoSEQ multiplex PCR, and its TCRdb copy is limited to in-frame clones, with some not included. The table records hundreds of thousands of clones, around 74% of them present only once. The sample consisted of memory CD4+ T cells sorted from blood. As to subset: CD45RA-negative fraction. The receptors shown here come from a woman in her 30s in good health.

Here the CDR3 DNA reads TGTGCCAGTAGTATGGGGAGGACTAGCGGGTTCGGGTCAAATACGCAGTATTTT. Amino acid sequence: CASSMGRTSGFGSNTQYF. V is TRBV19 and J is TRBJ2-3; 11 bases agree with TRBD2. Germline CDR1 LNHDA, CDR2 SQIVND (reference sequence). This CDR3 spans 18 amino acids. V lost 3 bases to trimming and J lost 7 bases; unmatched junction nucleotides: 15.

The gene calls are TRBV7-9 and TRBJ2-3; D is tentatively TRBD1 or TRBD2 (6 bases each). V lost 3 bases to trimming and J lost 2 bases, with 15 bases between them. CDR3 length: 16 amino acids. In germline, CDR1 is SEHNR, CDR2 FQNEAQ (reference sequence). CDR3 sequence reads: CASSFNRAGPTDTQYF. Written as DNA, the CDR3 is TGTGCCAGCAGCTTCAACAGGGCGGGACCCACAGATACGCAGTATTTT.

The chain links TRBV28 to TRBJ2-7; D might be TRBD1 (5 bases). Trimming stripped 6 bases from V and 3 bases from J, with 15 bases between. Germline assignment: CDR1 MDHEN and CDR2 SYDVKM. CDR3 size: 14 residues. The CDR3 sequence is CASRGDFTNYEQYF. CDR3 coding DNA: TGTGCCAGCAGAGGGGATTTCACTAACTACGAGCAGTACTTC.

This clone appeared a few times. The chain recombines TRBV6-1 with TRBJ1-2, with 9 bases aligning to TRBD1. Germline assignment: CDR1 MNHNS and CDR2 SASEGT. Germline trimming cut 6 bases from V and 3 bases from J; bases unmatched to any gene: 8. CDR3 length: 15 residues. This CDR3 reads CASSAEQGADYGYTF. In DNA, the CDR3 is TGTGCCAGCAGCGCCGAACAGGGGGCTGACTATGGCTACACCTTC.

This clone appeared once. CDR3 sequence: CASSGQGLATEAFF. The DNA of the CDR3 is TGTGCCAGCAGTGGACAGGGTTTGGCGACTGAAGCTTTCTTT. The chain is built from TRBV2 and TRBJ1-1, with 7 bases aligning to TRBD1. CDR1 and CDR2 from the germline V gene are SNHLY and FYNNEI. This CDR3 comprises 14 residues. J gave up 5 bases and V 4 bases, and 7 bases lay outside the gene matches.

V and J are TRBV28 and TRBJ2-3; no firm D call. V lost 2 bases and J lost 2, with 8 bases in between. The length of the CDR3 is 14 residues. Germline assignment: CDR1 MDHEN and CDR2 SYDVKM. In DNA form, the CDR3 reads TGTGCCAGCAGTTTAAGGCGGTTCACAGATACGCAGTATTTT. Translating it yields CASSLRRFTDTQYF. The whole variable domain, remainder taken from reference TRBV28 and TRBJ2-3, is DVKVTQSSRYLVKRTGEKVFLECVQDMDHENMFWYRQDPGLGLRLIYFSYDVKMKEKGDIPEGYSVSREKKERFSLILESASTNQTSMYLCASSLRRFTDTQYFGPGTRLTVL.

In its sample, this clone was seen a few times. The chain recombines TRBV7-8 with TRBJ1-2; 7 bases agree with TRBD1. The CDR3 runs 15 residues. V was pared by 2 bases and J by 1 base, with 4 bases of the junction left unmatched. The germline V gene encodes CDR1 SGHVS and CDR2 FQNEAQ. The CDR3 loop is CASSLRQGLNYGYTF. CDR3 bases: TGTGCCAGCAGCTTAAGACAGGGTCTTAACTATGGCTACACCTTC.

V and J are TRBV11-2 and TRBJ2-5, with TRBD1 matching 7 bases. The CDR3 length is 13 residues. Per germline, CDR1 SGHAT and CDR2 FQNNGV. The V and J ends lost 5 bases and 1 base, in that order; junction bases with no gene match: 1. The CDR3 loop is CASSGTAQETQYF. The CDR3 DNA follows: TGTGCCAGCAGCGGGACAGCCCAAGAGACCCAGTACTTC.

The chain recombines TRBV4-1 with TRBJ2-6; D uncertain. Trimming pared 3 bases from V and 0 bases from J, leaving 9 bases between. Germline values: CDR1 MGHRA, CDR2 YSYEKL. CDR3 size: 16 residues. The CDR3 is CASSQATASGANVLTF. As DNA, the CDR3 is TGCGCCAGCAGCCAGGCGACCGCCTCTGGGGCCAACGTCCTGACTTTC.

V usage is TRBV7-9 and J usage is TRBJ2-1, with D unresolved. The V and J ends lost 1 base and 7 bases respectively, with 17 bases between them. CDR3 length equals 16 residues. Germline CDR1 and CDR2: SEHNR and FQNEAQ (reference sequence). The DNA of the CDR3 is TGTGCCAGCAGCTTAGTTGCCGGAGTCGGTAGGAATGAGCAGTTCTTC. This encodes CASSLVAGVGRNEQFF.

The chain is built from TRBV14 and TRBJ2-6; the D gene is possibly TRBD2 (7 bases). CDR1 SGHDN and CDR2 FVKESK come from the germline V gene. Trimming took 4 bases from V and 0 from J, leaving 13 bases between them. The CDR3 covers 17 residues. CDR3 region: CASSLWGGPSGANVLTF. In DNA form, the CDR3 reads TGTGCCAGCAGCCTATGGGGGGGGCCCTCTGGGGCCAACGTCCTGACTTTC.

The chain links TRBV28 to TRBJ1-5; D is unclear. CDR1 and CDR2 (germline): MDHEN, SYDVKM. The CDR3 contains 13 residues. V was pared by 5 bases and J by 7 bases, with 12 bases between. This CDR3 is CASSTPLRQPQHF. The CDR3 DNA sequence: TGTGCCAGCAGTACCCCGTTGCGGCAGCCCCAGCATTTT.

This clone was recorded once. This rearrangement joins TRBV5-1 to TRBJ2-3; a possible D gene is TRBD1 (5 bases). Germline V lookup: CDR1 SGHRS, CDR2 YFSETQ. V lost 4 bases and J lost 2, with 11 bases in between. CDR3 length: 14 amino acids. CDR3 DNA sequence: TGCGCCAGCAGCGACGTTGGGGCCACAGATACGCAGTATTTT. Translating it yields CASSDVGATDTQYF. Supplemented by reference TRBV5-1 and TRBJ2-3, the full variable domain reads KAGVTQTPRYLIKTRGQQVTLSCSPISGHRSVSWYQQTPGQGLQFLFEYFSETQRNKGNFPGRFSGRQFSNSRSEMNVSTLELGDSALYLCASSDVGATDTQYFGPGTRLTVL.

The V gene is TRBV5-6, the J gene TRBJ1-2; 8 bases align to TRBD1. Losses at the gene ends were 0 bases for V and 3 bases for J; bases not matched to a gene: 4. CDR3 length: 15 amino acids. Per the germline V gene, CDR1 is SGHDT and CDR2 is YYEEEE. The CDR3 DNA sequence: TGTGCCAGCAGCTTGGATCCAGGGGGCGACTATGGCTACACCTTC. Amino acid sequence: CASSLDPGGDYGYTF. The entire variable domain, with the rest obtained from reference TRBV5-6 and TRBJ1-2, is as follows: DAGVTQSPTHLIKTRGQQVTLRCSPKSGHDTVSWYQQALGQGPQFIFQYYEEEERQRGNFPDRFSGHQFPNYSSELNVNALLLGDSALYLCASSLDPGGDYGYTFGSGTRLTVV.

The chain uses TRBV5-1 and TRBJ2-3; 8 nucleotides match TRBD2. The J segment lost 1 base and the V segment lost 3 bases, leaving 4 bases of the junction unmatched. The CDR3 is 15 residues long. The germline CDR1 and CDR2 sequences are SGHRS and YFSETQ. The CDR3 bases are TGCGCCAGCAGCTCGGGACTAGTGGGCACAGATACGCAGTATTTT. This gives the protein CASSSGLVGTDTQYF.

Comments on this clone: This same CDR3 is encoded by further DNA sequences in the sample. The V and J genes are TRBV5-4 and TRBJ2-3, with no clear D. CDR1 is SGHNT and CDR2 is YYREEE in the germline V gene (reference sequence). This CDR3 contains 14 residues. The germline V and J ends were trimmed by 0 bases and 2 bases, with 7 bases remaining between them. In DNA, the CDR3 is TGTGCCAGCAGCTTGGACGGAAACACAGATACGCAGTATTTT. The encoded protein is CASSLDGNTDTQYF.

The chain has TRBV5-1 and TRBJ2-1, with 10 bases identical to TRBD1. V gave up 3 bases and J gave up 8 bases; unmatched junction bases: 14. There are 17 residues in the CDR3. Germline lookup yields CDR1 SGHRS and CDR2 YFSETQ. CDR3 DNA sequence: TGCGCCAGCAGCTCACCCTTGGACAGGGGGACAGACGATGAGCAGTTCTTC. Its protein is CASSSPLDRGTDDEQFF.

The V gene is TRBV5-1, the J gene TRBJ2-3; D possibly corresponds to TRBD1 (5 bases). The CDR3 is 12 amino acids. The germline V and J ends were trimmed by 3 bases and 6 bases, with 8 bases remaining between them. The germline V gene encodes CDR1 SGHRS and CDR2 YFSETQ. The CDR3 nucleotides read TGCGCCAGCAGCTGGGGCTTGGATACGCAGTATTTT. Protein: CASSWGLDTQYF.

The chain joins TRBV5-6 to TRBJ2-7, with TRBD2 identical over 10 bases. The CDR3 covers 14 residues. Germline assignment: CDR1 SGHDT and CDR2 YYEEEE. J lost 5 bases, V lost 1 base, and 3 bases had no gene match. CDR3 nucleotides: TGTGCCAGCAGCTTGACTGGGACTAGCGACGAGCAGTACTTC. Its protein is CASSLTGTSDEQYF. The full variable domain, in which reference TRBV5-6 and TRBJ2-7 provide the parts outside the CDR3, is DAGVTQSPTHLIKTRGQQVTLRCSPKSGHDTVSWYQQALGQGPQFIFQYYEEEERQRGNFPDRFSGHQFPNYSSELNVNALLLGDSALYLCASSLTGTSDEQYFGPGTRLTVT.

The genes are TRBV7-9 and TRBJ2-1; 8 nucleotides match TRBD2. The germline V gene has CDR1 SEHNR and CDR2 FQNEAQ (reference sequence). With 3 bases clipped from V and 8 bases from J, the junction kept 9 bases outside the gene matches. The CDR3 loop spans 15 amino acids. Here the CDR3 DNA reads TGTGCCAGCAGCTTGGGCCGCCAGACTAGCGATGAGCAGTTCTTC. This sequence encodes CASSLGRQTSDEQFF.

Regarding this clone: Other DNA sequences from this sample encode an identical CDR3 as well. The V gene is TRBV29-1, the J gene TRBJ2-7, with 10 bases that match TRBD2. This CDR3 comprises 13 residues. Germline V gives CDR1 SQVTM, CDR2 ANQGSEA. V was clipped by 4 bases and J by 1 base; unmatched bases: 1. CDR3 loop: CSVGTSGSYEQYF. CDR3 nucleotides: TGCAGCGTTGGGACTAGCGGTTCCTACGAGCAGTACTTC.

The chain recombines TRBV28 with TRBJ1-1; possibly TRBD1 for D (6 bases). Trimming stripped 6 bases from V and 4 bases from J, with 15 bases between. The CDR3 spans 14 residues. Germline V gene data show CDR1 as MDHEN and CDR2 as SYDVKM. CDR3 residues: CASRFEARGTEAFF. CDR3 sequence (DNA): TGTGCCAGCAGATTTGAGGCCAGGGGCACTGAAGCTTTCTTT.

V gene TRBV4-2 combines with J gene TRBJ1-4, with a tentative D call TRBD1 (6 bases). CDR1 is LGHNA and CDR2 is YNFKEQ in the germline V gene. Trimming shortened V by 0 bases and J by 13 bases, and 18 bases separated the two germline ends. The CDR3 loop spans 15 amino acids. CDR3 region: CASSQDGQRPSGLFF. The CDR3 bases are TGTGCCAGCAGCCAAGACGGACAGAGACCTTCAGGACTGTTTTTT.

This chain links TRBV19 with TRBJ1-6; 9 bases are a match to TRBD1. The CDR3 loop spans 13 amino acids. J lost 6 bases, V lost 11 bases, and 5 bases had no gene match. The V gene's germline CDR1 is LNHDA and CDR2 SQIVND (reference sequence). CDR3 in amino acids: CACRQGGNSPLHF. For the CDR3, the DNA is TGTGCCTGTCGACAGGGGGGTAATTCACCCCTCCACTTT.

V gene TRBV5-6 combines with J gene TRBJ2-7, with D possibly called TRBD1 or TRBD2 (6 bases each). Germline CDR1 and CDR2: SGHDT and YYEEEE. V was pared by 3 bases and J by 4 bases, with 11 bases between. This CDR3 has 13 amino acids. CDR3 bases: TGTGCCAGCAGCTCGGGGGCTGGTTACGAGCAGTACTTC. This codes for CASSSGAGYEQYF.

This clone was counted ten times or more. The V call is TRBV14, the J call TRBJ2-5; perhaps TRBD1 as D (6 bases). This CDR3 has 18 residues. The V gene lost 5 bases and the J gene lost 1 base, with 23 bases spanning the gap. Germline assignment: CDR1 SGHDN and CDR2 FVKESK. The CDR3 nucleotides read TGTGCCAGCAGCGAAAACCGAATTTACAGGGAAACCCAAGAGACCCAGTACTTC. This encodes CASSENRIYRETQETQYF.

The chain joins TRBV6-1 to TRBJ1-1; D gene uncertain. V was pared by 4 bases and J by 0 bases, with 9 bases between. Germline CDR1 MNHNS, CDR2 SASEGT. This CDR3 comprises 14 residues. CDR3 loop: CASSVEILNTEAFF. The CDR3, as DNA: TGTGCCAGCAGTGTCGAGATCCTGAACACTGAAGCTTTCTTT.

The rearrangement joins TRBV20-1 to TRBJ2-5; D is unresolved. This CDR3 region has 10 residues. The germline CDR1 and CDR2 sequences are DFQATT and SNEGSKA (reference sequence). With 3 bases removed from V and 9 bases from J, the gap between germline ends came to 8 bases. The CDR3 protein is CSARELPQYF. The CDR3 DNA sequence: TGCAGTGCTAGGGAACTTCCCCAGTACTTC.

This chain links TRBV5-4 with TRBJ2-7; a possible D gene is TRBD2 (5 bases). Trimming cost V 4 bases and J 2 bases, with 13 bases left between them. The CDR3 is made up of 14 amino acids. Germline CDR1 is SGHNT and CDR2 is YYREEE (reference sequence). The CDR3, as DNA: TGTGCCAGCAGCCCTATGGAGGCGCCCTACGAGCAGTACTTC. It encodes CASSPMEAPYEQYF.

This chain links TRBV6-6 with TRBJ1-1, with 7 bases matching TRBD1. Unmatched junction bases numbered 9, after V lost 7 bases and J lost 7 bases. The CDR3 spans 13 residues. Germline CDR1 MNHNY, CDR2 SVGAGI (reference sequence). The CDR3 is CASNTDRDGEAFF. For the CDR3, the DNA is TGTGCCAGCAACACCGACAGGGACGGTGAAGCTTTCTTT.